The TCR beta chain under discussion was sequenced for a study of blood T cell repertoires in COVID-19. Germline CDR1 LNHDA, CDR2 SQIVND (reference sequence). The CDR3 contains 12 residues. Trimming took off 5 bases at V and 8 bases at J, with 9 bases between the two ends. All enrollees were roughly 18 to 89 years old and from fewer than 30 US areas. Membership in each cohort depended on participant-reported clinical history. TCRdb keeps only in-frame clones here, not all; method: immunoSEQ multiplex PCR. This sample carries 350,000 to 450,000 clones, roughly 87% of them seen once, and the ten largest clones take approximately 4.7%.

The sample comprised PBMCs or T cells enriched from blood (not recorded which). The genes are TRBV19 and TRBJ1-4; no definite D call. The TCR originated in a woman between 45 and 65 years old who had recovered from COVID-19. CDR3 bases: TGTGCCAGTAGTGCCCGCGAGGAAAAACTGTTTTTT. Its protein product is CASSAREEKLFF.